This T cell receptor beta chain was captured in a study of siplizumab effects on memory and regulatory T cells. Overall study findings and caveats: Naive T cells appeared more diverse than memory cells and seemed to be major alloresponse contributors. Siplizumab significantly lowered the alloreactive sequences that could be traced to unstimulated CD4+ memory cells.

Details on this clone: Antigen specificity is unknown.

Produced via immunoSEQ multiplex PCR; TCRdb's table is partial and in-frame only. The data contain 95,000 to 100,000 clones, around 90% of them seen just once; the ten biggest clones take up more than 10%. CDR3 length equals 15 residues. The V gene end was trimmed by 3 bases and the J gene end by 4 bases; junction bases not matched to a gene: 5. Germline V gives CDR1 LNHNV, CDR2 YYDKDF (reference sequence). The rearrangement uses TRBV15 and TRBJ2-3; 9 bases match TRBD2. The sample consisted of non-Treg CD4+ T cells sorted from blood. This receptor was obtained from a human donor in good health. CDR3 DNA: TGTGCCACCAGCAGCCGGACTAGCGAATCAGATACGCAGTATTTT. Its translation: CATSSRTSESDTQYF.